This TCR beta chain was identified in a study of human T cells and chemical hapten exposure. At the level of the study: Predominantly women, the patients had alopecia areata, totalis or universalis. Findings and limits, study-wide: Expanded TCRs clustered into significantly more large CDR3 similarity groups than controls, the analysis revealed.

TCRdb used MiXCR to reprocess the RACE reads, holding one entry per CDR3 protein. The profile shows 120,000 or so distinct CDR3 sequences, roughly 13% of them singletons. Time point noted: patch test 1, 2 weeks after DPC sensitization. Noted treatment: therapeutic diphenylcyclopropenone sensitization with weekly scalp DPC. This clonotype appeared many times. The antigen is undetermined. This CDR3 contains 13 residues. Germline loops: CDR1 KGHSH, CDR2 LQKENI. V was shortened by 4 bases and J by 1 base, with 7 bases between the two germline ends. The source material was whole blood, sampled in connection with sensitization to the hapten diphenylcyclopropenone (DPC). This chain uses TRBV18 with TRBJ1-1; D perhaps matches TRBD1 (5 bases). The receptor's source is a man aged 18 to 29 with alopecia areata. Some clones in this sample may be carry-over from other donors' samples. The CDR3 here is CASSQGRNTEAFF. In DNA, the CDR3 is TGTGCCAGCTCACAGGGGCGGAACACTGAAGCTTTCTTT.